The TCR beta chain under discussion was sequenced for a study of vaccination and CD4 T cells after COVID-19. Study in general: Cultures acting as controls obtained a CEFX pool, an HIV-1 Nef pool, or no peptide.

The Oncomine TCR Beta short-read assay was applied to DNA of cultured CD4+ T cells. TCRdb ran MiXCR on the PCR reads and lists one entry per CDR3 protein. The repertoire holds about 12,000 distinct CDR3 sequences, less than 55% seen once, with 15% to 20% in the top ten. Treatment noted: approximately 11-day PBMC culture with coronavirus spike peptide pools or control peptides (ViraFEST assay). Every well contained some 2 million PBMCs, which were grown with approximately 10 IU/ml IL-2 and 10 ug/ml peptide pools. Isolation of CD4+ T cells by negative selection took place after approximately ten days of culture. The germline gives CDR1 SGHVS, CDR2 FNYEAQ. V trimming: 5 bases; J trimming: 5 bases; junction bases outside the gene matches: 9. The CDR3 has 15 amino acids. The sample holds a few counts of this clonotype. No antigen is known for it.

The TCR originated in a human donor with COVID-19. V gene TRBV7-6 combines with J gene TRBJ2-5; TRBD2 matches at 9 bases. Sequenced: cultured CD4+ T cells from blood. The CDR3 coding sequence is TGTGCCAGCAGCCCTTTGGCGGGGGGGCAGGAGACCCAGTACTTC. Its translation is CASSPLAGGQETQYF.